This TCR beta chain is from a study of blood T cell repertoires in COVID-19 (TCRdb year 2020). As for the study more broadly: Samples covering the acute and convalescent phases of COVID-19 were provided by collaborators in the United States, Italy and Spain. The prospective study material was composed of cDNA or gDNA derived from T cells, B-cell-depleted T cells, or PBMCs. The dataset comprised deeply sampled blood TCRbeta repertoires from subjects exposed to, actively infected with, or recovered from COVID-19. The repertoires were made available in a free public database intended to serve as a resource for research on the immune response to SARS-CoV-2. Samples came from the ongoing ImmuneRACE study (first 160 participants) plus 1,254 subjects from 6 global collaborators. Sample metadata almost always included a de-identified subject ID, COVID-19 status, age in years and sex. Where HLA class I and class II types were available, the types were taken from metadata supplied by the sample provider, not from assay-based typing.

The collaborating institutions used their own protocols to collect whole blood in K2EDTA tubes. Collaborator samples were shipped for TCRbeta analysis as frozen whole blood, isolated PBMCs, or DNA extracted from either sample type. Summary of the overall study and its limitations: The quantity of clinical and demographic metadata differed by source and by participant and was supplied without curation.

TCRbeta CDR3 regions were amplified from genomic DNA using the immunoSEQ Assay, a bias-controlled multiplex PCR. The study's own analysis went as follows. Within the assay, amplification of reference gene primers was used to estimate how many nucleated cells each sample contained. Sequence reads were collapsed and filtered to measure the absolute abundance of every unique TCRbeta CDR3 rearrangement. For each sample, productive Simpson clonality was calculated as the square root of Simpson's diversity index over productive rearrangements. Here the immuneACCESS table is served through TCRdb, limited to in-frame sequences with V and J called. Missing clones are a known gap in these copies; in checked studies unresolved V genes cover under half, and the rest lacks a known reason. V and J calls and clone size come straight from that table; D and trimming were deduced from the DNA. The sample has 450,000 to 500,000 clones on record, 70% to 90% of them singletons. The top ten clones comprise roughly 3.2% of the sample.

Details on this clone: Its antigen specificity is not known. Base qualities are not recorded, but no much larger clone differs from it by a single base.

The V end loses 4 bases and the J end loses 3 bases, and a stretch of 13 bases separates them. CDR1 and CDR2, looked up from the germline V gene, are SGDLS and YYNGEE. The CDR3 spans 14 residues, from the cysteine through the phenylalanine. The only DNA kept is the CDR3, 42 bases in frame from the first base. The sequence derives from a human donor in a cohort sampled during active COVID-19. Sequenced: peripheral blood. The chain is assembled from TRBV9 and TRBJ1-1; no confident D gene assignment can be made. The CDR3 protein is CASSPRGDYTEAFF. Read as DNA, the sequence is TGTGCCAGCAGCCCTCGGGGAGATTACACTGAAGCTTTCTTT.